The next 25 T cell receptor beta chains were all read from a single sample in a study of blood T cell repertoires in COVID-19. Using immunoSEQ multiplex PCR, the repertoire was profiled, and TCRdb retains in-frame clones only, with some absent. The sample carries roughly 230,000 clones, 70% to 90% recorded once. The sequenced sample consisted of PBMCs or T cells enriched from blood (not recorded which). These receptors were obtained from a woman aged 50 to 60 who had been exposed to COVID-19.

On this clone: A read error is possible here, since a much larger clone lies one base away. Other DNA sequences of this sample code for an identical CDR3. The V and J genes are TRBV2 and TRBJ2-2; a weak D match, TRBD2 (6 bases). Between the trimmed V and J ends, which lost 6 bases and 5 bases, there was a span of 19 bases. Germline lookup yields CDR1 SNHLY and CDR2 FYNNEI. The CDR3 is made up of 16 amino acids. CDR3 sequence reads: CASSERGSGGTGELFF. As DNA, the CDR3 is TGTGCCAGCAGCGAAAGGGGTAGCGGAGGTACCGGGGAGCTGTTTTTT.

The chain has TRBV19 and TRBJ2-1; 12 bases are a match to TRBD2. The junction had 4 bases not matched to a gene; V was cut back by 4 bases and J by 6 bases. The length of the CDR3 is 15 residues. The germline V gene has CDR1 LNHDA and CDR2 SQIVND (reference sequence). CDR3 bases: TGTGCCAGTAGTACCGCGACTAGCGGGGGCAATGAGCAGTTCTTC. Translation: CASSTATSGGNEQFF.

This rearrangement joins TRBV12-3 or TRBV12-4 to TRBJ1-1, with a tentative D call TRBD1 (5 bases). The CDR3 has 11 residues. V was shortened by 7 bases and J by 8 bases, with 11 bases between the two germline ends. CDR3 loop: CASTLGVEAFF. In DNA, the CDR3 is TGTGCCAGCACCCTAGGGGTGGAAGCTTTCTTT.

The CDR3 is CSVFPGGRMDTEAFF. The CDR3 DNA follows: TGCAGCGTTTTCCCAGGGGGTAGGATGGACACTGAAGCTTTCTTT. The chain couples TRBV29-1 to TRBJ1-1; 7 nucleotides agree with TRBD1. V lost 5 bases, J lost 3 bases, and 12 bases stayed unmatched. The CDR3 length is 15 residues. Per the germline V gene, CDR1 is SQVTM and CDR2 is ANQGSEA.

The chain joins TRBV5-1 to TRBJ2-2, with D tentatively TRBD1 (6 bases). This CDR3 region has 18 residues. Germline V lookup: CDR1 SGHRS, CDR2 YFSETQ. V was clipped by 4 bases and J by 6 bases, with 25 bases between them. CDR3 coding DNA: TGCGCCAGCAGCGGGGGCGACTCGACTCCCGTCGGGGCCGGGGAGCTGTTTTTT. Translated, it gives CASSGGDSTPVGAGELFF.

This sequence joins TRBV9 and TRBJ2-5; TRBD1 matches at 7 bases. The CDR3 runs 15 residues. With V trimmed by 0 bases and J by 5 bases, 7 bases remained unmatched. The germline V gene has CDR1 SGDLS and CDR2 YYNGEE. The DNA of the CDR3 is TGTGCCAGCAGCGTAGGAGACAGGGTGGATGAGACCCAGTACTTC. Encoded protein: CASSVGDRVDETQYF.

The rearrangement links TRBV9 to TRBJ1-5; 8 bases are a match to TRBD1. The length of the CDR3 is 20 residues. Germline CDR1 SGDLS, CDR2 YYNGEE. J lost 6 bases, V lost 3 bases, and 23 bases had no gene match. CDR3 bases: TGTGCCAGCAGCGCAAAAGAGGACAGGGTTATCCTTGCACCTCCTCAGCCCCAGCATTTT. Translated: CASSAKEDRVILAPPQPQHF. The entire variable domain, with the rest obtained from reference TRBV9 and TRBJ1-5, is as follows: DSGVTQTPKHLITATGQRVTLRCSPRSGDLSVYWYQQSLDQGLQFLIQYYNGEERAKGNILERFSAQQFPDLHSELNLSSLELGDSALYFCASSAKEDRVILAPPQPQHFGDGTRLSIL.

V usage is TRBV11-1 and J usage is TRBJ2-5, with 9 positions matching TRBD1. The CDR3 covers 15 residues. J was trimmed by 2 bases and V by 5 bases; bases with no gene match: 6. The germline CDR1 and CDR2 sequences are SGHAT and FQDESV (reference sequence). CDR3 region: CASSPGTGFQETQYF. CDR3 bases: TGTGCCAGCAGCCCCGGGACAGGGTTTCAAGAGACCCAGTACTTC.

CDR3 sequence reads: CASSFLARGHTDTQYF. CDR3 nucleotides: TGTGCCAGCAGTTTTTTAGCCCGCGGCCACACAGATACGCAGTATTTT. The chain joins TRBV28 to TRBJ2-3; D is uncertain. V was pared by 3 bases and J by 2 bases, with 15 bases between. From germline, CDR1 is MDHEN and CDR2 SYDVKM. The CDR3 has 16 residues.

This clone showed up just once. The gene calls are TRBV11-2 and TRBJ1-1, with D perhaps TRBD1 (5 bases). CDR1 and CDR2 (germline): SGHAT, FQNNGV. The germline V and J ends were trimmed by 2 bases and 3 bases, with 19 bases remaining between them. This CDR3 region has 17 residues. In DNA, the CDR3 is TGTGCCAGCAGCTTATTACCCCAGGGCGCTCAGTACACTGAAGCTTTCTTT. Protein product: CASSLLPQGAQYTEAFF. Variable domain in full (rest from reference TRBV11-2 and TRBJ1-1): EAGVAQSPRYKIIEKRQSVAFWCNPISGHATLYWYQQILGQGPKLLIQFQNNGVVDDSQLPKDRFSAERLKGVDSTLKIQPAKLEDSAVYLCASSLLPQGAQYTEAFFGQGTRLTVV.

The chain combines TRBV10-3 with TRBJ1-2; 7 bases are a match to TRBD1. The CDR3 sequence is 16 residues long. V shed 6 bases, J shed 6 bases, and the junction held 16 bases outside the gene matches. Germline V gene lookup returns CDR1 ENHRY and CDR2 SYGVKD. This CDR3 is CAIREAQGVIAHGYTF. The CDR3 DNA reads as TGTGCCATCAGGGAGGCTCAGGGGGTGATTGCTCATGGCTACACCTTC.

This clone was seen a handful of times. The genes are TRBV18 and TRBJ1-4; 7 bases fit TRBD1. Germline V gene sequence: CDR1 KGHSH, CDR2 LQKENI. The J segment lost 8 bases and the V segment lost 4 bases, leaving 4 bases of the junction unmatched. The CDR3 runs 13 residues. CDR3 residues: CASSRAGGEKLFF. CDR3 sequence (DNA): TGTGCCAGCTCACGCGCAGGGGGAGAAAAACTGTTTTTT.

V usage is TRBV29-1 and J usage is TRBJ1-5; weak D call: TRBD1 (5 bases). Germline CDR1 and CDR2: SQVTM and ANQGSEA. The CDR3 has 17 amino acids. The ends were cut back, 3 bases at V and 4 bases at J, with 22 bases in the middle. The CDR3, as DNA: TGCAGCGTTGATAGCCGGCCGGGGAGGGGTGTAAATCAGCCCCAGCATTTT. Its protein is CSVDSRPGRGVNQPQHF.

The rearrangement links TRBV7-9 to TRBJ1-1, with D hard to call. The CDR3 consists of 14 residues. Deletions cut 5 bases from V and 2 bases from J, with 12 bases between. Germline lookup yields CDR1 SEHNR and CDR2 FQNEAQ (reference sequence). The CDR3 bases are TGTGCCAGCAGCCCATTCGCGGTTAACACTGAAGCTTTCTTT. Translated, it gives CASSPFAVNTEAFF.

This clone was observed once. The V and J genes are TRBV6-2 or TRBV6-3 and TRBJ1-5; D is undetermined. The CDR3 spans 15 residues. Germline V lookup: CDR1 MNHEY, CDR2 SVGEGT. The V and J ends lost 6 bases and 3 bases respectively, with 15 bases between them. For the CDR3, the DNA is TGTGCCAGCAGCCCACTTTTAACGGTCAATCAGCCCCAGCATTTT. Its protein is CASSPLLTVNQPQHF.

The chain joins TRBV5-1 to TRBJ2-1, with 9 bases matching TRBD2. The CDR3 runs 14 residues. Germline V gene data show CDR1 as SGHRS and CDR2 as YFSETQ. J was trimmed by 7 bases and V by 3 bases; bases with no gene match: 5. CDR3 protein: CASSSLSGGNEQFF. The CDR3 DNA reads TGCGCCAGCAGCTCCCTTAGCGGGGGAAATGAGCAGTTCTTC.

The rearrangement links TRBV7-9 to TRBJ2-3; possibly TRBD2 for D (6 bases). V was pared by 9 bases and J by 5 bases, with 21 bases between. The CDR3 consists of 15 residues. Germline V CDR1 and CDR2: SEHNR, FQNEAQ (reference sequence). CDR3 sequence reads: CASHVAGTRGDTQYF. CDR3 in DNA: TGTGCCAGTCATGTCGCGGGGACCCGGGGAGATACGCAGTATTTT.

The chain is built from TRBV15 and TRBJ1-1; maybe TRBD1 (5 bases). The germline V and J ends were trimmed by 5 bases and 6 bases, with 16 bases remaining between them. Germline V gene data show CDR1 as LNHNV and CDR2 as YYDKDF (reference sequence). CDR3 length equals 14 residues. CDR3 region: CATSEGPRGAEAFF. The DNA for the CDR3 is TGTGCCACCAGCGAGGGGCCCCGGGGGGCTGAAGCTTTCTTT.

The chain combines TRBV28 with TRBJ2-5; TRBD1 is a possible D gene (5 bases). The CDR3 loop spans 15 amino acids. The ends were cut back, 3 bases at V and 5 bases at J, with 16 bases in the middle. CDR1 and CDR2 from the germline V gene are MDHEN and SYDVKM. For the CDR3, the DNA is TGTGCCAGCAGTTTGAACGGGCAGGGAAAGGAGACCCAGTACTTC. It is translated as CASSLNGQGKETQYF.

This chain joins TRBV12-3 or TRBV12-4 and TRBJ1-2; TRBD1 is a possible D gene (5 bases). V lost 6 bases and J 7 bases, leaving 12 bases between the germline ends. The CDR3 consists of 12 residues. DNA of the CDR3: TGTGCCAGCAGCCGGTGGGGGGGTGGCTACACCTTC. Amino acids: CASSRWGGGYTF.

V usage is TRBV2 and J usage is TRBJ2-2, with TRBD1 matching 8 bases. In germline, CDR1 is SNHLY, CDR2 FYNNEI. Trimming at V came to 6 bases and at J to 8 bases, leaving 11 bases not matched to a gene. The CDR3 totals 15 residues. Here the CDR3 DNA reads TGTGCCAGCAGGGGGCAGGGGGCGCGCTCTGGGGAGCTGTTTTTT. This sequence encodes CASRGQGARSGELFF.

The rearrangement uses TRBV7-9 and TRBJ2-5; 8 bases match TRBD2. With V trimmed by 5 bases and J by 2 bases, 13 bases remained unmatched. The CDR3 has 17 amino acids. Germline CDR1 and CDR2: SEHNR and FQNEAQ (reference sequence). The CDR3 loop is CASSQGSGTSVQETQYF. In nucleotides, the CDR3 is TGTGCCAGCAGCCAAGGCTCTGGGACTAGTGTGCAAGAGACCCAGTACTTC.

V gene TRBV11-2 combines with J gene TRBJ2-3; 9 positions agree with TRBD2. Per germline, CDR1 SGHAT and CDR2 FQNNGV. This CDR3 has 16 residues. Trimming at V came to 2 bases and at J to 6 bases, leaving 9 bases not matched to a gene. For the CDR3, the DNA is TGTGCCAGCAGCTTAAACCTAGCGGGGTTGAGGGATACGCAGTATTTT. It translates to CASSLNLAGLRDTQYF.

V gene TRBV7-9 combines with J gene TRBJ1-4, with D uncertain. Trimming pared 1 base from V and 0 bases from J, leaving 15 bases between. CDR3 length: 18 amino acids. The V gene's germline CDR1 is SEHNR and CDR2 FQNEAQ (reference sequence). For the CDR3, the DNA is TGTGCCAGCAGCTTAGGAACAGCCGCCGAAACAACTAATGAAAAACTGTTTTTT. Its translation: CASSLGTAAETTNEKLFF.

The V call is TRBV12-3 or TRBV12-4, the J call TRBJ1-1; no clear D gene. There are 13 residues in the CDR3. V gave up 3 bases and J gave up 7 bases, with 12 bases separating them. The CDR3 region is CASSFGGEFEAFF. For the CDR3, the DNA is TGTGCCAGCAGTTTCGGCGGGGAATTTGAAGCTTTCTTT.